The 12 T cell receptor beta chains below all came from one sample that was sequenced in a study of T-cell memory formation after mild COVID-19. In TCRdb, the 5' RACE reads were re-called with MiXCR into one record per CDR3 protein. Seen here are about 210,000 distinct CDR3 sequences, about 11% observed once, and the top ten hold 3%. The sequencing sample was made of PBMCs or a T cell subset sorted from them (not recorded which). The receptors stem from a man in his late teens or twenties who had mild COVID-19 (a few samples of this study predate the infection). Cell type and time point are not known.

The sample holds a few counts of this clonotype. The J gene is TRBJ2-5, the V gene TRBV19; maybe TRBD1 (5 bases). Trimming cost V 6 bases and J 2 bases, with 10 bases left between them. The CDR3 has 13 amino acids. Germline-derived CDR1 and CDR2 are LNHDA and SQIVND (reference sequence). CDR3 residues: CASRGPAQETQYF. The CDR3 DNA follows: TGTGCCAGTAGGGGGCCGGCGCAAGAGACCCAGTACTTC.

The chain has TRBV12-3 or TRBV12-4 and TRBJ2-5, with TRBD1 matching 7 bases. Germline trimming cut 7 bases from V and 2 bases from J; bases unmatched to any gene: 4. This CDR3 is built from 13 residues. The CDR3: CASNTGQQETQYF. CDR3 in DNA: TGTGCCAGCAATACGGGACAGCAAGAGACCCAGTACTTC.

This clonotype was detected a few times. The DNA of the CDR3 is TGCGCCAGCAGCTTGGCCGGACAGGCCACAGCTGAAGCTTTCTTT. Translating it yields CASSLAGQATAEAFF. This chain connects TRBV5-1 to TRBJ1-1, with 7 bases fitting TRBD1. The germline gives CDR1 SGHRS, CDR2 YFSETQ. The V segment lost 0 bases and the J segment 6 bases; nucleotides outside the gene matches: 8. This CDR3 has 15 residues.

The genes are TRBV20-1 and TRBJ2-7, with TRBD2 matching over 8 bases. This CDR3 has 14 amino acids. Germline CDR1 reads DFQATT; CDR2 reads SNEGSKA (reference sequence). V gave up 3 bases and J gave up 1 base; unmatched junction bases: 5. For the CDR3, the DNA is TGCAGTGCTAGGGCCACTAGCGGTTCCTACGAGCAGTACGTC. Translating gives CSARATSGSYEQYV.

The rearrangement links TRBV7-3 to TRBJ2-5, with TRBD2 matching 7 bases. The V gene's germline CDR1 is SGHTA and CDR2 FQGTGA. This CDR3 has 14 residues. The V gene end was trimmed by 5 bases and the J gene end by 3 bases; junction bases not matched to a gene: 6. The CDR3 here is CASSTGGTKETQYF. In nucleotides, the CDR3 is TGTGCCAGCAGCACTGGGGGGACTAAAGAGACCCAGTACTTC.

This clonotype occurred many times. The V gene is TRBV7-2, the J gene TRBJ2-6, with no clear D. Trimming removed 7 bases at V and 0 bases at J, with 13 bases between. Germline loops: CDR1 SGHTA, CDR2 FQGNSA. The CDR3 is made up of 16 amino acids. The CDR3 DNA sequence: TGTGCCAGCACCCCGCAGTCGGCCTCTGGGGCCAACGTCCTGACTTTC. This sequence encodes CASTPQSASGANVLTF.

This clonotype was seen only a few times. The chain uses TRBV7-2 and TRBJ1-4; D possibly corresponds to TRBD1 (6 bases). The CDR3 contains 13 residues. Germline values: CDR1 SGHTA, CDR2 FQGNSA. The ends were cut back, 4 bases at V and 12 bases at J, with 15 bases in the middle. The CDR3 region is CASSSTTGTELFF. CDR3 nucleotide sequence: TGTGCCAGCAGCTCGACAACAGGGACGGAACTGTTTTTT.

The genes are TRBV5-5 and TRBJ2-7, with D perhaps matching TRBD1 or TRBD2 (5 bases each). Trimming took 1 base from V and 1 from J, leaving 9 bases between them. The CDR3 has 14 amino acids. From germline, CDR1 is SGHKS and CDR2 YYEKEE (reference sequence). CDR3 sequence: CASSLPGSSYEQYV. CDR3 coding DNA: TGTGCCAGCAGCTTGCCAGGGAGTTCCTACGAGCAGTACGTC.

This chain uses TRBV21-1 with TRBJ1-1; the DNA was not compared with TRBD1, the D call given in the table. TRBV21-1 constitutes a pseudogene. This CDR3 has 13 residues. The CDR3 loop reads CASSNRDRVEAFF. The CDR3 DNA is TGTGCCAGCAGCAACCGGGACAGGGTCGAAGCTTTCTTT.

The CDR3: CASSSPSSTDTQYF. The CDR3 DNA follows: TGTGCCAGCAGCTCTCCGAGCAGCACAGATACGCAGTATTTT. This chain joins TRBV7-2 and TRBJ2-3; D unresolved. The germline gives CDR1 SGHTA, CDR2 FQGNSA. The V end was cut by 4 bases, the J end by 0 bases, with 8 bases between. The CDR3 loop spans 14 amino acids.

The sample holds a few counts of this clonotype. This chain joins TRBV27 and TRBJ1-2, with D hard to call. The CDR3 spans 13 residues. V was pared by 4 bases and J by 6 bases, with 12 bases between. Germline V gives CDR1 MNHEY, CDR2 SMNVEV (reference sequence). CDR3 DNA sequence: TGTGCCAGCAGTTCCTCCGGGGTACATGGCTACACCTTC. Protein sequence: CASSSSGVHGYTF.

The V and J genes are TRBV4-1 and TRBJ2-1; D uncertain. The CDR3 sequence is 13 residues long. The germline CDR1 and CDR2 sequences are MGHRA and YSYEKL. V lost 3 bases and J 8 bases, leaving 11 bases between the germline ends. CDR3 DNA: TGCGCCAGCAGCCAGGGTTTGGCGGATGAGCAGTTCTTC. Its protein product is CASSQGLADEQFF.